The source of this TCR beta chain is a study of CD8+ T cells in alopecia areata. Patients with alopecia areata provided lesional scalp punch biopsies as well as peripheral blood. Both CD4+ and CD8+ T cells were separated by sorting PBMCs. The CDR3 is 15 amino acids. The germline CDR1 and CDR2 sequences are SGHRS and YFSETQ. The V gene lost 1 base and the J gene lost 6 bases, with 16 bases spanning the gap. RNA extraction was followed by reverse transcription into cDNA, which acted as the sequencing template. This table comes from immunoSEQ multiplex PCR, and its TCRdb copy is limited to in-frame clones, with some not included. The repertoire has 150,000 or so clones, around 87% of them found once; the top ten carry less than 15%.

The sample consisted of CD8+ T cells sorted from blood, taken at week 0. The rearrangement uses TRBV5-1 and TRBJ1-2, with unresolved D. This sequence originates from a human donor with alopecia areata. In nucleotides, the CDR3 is TGCGCCAGCAGCTTGAGCCGCGACGGATTGAATGGCTACACCTTC. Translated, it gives CASSLSRDGLNGYTF.